This TCR beta chain was captured by sequencing in a study of CD8 T cells in Susac syndrome (dated by TCRdb to between 2018 and 2021). Looking at the study overall: The study used repertoire sequencing to test whether antigen drove CD8+ T cell activation and differentiation in Susac syndrome. CD8+ T cell repertoire clonality was compared between fewer than 13 healthy donors, some 14 Susac syndrome patients and roughly 15 multiple sclerosis patients. Results the study describes overall, beyond this receptor: The number of individuals in the TCR sequencing and HLA analysis was recognized as being relatively small.

About this clonotype itself: Its antigen is currently not known. Nothing much larger sits one base from this clone, and base qualities are not available.

Peripheral blood CD8+ and CD4+ T cells from healthy donors, Susac syndrome patients and multiple sclerosis patients were profiled using high-throughput TCR beta sequencing. Healthy donors were age- and sex-matched controls. Bulk CD8+ and CD4+ T cells were purified by magnetic negative isolation, whereas CD8+ TEMRA cells were enriched by FACS. Blood was collected in EDTA tubes and processed within 24 hours, with PBMCs isolated through density gradient centrifugation. PBMCs intended for TCR sequencing were cryopreserved in liquid nitrogen and thawed later in a water bath at 37 degrees C. A purity of at least 90% was achieved for sorted or isolated CD4+, CD8+ and CD8+ TEMRA cells. RNA was extracted using the RNeasy kit, and about 0.5 to 1 ug of the RNA was reverse transcribed with random hexamers. The immunoSEQ multiplex PCR assay, which covers 54 Vbeta and 13 Jbeta segments, was used to amplify TCR beta CDR3 regions. PCR amplification bias was corrected by using a synthetic template baseline for primer optimization and computational correction. In the source study's methods: Reads were assigned to V, D and J genes according to IMGT and analyzed in immunoSEQ Analyzer, with only productive sequences retained. Clonality was computed as one minus Shannon entropy normalized by log2 of the number of productive unique sequences. Public and private clones were assessed among the 100 most prevalent clones of each patient and control. Clones were defined as Susac-specific if absent from the healthy and MS cohorts, from more than 900 published viral clones and from other ImmuneACCESS disease sequences. TCRdb reworked the public reads: Q25 trimming with fastp, MiXCR clone assembly, productive beta chains retained. Entries that share a CDR3 protein sequence are merged under the most common genes and DNA. What appears here as the V and J calls and clone size reflects TCRdb's work, not the paper's. In this sample the table shows more than 65,000 distinct CDR3 sequences, 95% of which occur a single time. Jointly, the top ten make up 0.24% of the sample.

V and J are truncated by 2 bases and 4 bases respectively, leaving an intervening sequence of 23 bases. CDR3 length: 19 amino acids, cysteine to phenylalanine. CDR3 DNA is the only sequence kept; it has 57 bases, read in frame from the first base. The V and J segments used are TRBV23-1 and TRBJ2-2, with TRBD2 tentatively as D gene (5 bases match). TRBV23-1 falls under the ORF class, with uncertain function. The sequencing input was CD8+ T cells from PBMCs. This sequence originates from a human donor in good health. The DNA sequence reads TGCGCCAGCAGTCAAGGACGGGGTTTCGTGCGACGTACCACCGGGGAGCTGTTTTTT. This translates into CASSQGRGFVRRTTGELFF.